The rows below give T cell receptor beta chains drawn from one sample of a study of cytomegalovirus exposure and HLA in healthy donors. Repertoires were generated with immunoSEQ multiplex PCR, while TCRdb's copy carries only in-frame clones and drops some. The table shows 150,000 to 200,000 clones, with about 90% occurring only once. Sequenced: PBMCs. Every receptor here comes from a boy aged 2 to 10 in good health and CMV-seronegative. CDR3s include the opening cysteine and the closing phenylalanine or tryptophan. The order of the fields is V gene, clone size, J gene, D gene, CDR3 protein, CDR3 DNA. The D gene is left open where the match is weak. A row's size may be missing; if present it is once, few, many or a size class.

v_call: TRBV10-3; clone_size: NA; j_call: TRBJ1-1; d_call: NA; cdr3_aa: CAIWDTGPQMNTEAFF; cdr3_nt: TGTGCCATCTGGGACACCGGCCCCCAAATGAACACTGAAGCTTTCTTT
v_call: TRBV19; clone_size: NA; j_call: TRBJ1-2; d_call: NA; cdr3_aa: CASTLGQINYGYTF; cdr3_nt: TGTGCCAGTACCCTCGGACAAATCAACTATGGCTACACCTTC
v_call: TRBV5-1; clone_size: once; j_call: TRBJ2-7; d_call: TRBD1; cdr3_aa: CASSLLPGTGGGEQYF; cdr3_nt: TGCGCCAGCAGCTTGCTACCCGGGACAGGGGGTGGCGAGCAGTACTTC
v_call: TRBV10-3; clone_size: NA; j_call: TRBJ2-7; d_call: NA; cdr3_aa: CAISESSGSHEQYF; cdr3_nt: TGTGCCATCAGTGAGTCATCGGGGAGTCACGAGCAGTACTTC
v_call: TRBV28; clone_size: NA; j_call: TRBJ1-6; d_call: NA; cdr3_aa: CASSLGNRDTLHF; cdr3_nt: TGTGCCAGCAGTTTAGGGAACCGGGACACCCTCCACTTT
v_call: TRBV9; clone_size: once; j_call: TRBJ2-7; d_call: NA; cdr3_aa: CASSVGVGEFYEQYF; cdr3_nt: TGTGCCAGCAGCGTAGGGGTAGGGGAATTCTACGAGCAGTACTTC
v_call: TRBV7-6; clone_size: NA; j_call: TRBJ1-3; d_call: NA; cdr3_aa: CASSLGGSSGNTIYF; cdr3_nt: TGTGCCAGCAGCTTAGGCGGGAGCTCTGGAAACACCATATATTTT
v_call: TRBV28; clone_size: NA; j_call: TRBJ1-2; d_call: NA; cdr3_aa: CASSFRDSIYGYTF; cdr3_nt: TGTGCCAGCAGTTTCCGGGATTCGATCTATGGCTACACCTTC
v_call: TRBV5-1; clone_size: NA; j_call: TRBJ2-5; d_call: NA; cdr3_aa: CASSLGTGQETQYF; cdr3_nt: TGCGCCAGCAGCTTGGGTACAGGGCAAGAGACCCAGTACTTC
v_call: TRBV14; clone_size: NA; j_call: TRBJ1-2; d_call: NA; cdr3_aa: CASSRGTARGYGYTF; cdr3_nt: TGTGCCAGCAGCCGCGGGACGGCGAGGGGCTATGGCTACACCTTC
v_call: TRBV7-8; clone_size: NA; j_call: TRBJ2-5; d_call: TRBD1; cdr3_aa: CASSLVVYRRSTGSLWETQYF; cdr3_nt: TGTGCCAGCAGCTTAGTTGTCTATCGTAGGTCGACAGGGTCTTTATGGGAGACCCAGTACTTC
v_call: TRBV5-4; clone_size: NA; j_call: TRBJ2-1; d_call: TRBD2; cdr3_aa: CASSTGLAGGYEQFF; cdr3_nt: TGTGCCAGCAGCACGGGACTAGCGGGGGGCTATGAGCAGTTCTTC
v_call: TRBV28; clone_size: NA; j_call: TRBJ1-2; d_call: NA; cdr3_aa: CASPTVPIGGYTF; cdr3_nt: TGTGCCAGCCCGACAGTTCCTATTGGTGGCTACACCTTC
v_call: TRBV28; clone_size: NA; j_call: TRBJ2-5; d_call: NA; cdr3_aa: CASSLFSAIGFPPQETQYF; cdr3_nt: TGTGCCAGCAGTTTGTTTTCCGCGATCGGGTTTCCCCCTCAAGAGACCCAGTACTTC
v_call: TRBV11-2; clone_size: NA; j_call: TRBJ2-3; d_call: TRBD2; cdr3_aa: CASSLWPSGSDTQYF; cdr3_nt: TGTGCCAGCAGCTTATGGCCTAGCGGGAGTGATACGCAGTATTTT
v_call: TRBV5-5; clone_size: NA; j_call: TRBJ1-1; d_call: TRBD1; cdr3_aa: CASSFRTGRVSTEAFF; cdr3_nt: TGTGCCAGCAGCTTTAGGACAGGGAGGGTGTCCACTGAAGCTTTCTTT
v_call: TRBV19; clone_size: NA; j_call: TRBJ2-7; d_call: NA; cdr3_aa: CASGDGLLSEQYF; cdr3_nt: TGTGCCAGTGGCGACGGGTTATTGTCCGAGCAGTACTTC
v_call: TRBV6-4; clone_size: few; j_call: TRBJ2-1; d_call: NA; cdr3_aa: CASSDDGRGEQFF; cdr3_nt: TGTGCCAGCAGTGACGACGGAAGGGGTGAGCAGTTCTTC
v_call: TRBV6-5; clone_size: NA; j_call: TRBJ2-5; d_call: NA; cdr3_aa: CASKTGARETQYF; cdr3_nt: TGTGCCAGCAAGACAGGAGCCCGAGAGACCCAGTACTTC
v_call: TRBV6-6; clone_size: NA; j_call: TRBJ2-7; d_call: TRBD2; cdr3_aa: CASSYTGLAGDEQYF; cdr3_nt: TGTGCCAGCAGTTACACGGGACTAGCGGGAGACGAGCAGTACTTC
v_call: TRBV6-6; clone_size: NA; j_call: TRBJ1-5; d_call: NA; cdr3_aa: CASSFFSNQPQHF; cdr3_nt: TGTGCCAGCAGTTTCTTTAGCAATCAGCCCCAGCATTTT
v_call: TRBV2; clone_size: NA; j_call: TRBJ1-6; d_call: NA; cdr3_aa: CASSEVAGDSPLHF; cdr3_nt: TGTGCCAGCAGTGAAGTGGCAGGGGATTCACCCCTCCACTTT
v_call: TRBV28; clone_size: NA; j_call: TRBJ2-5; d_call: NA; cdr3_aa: CASRTTVTAETQYF; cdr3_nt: TGTGCCAGCAGGACGACAGTGACGGCAGAGACCCAGTACTTC
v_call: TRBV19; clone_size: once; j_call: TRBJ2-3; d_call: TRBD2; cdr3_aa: CASSMYRGEITDTQYF; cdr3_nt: TGTGCCAGTAGTATGTACCGGGGGGAGATCACAGATACGCAGTATTTT
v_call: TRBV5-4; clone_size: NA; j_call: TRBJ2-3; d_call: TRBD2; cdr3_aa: CASSAAGGQTDTQYF; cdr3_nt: TGTGCCAGCAGTGCAGCGGGGGGGCAGACAGATACGCAGTATTTT
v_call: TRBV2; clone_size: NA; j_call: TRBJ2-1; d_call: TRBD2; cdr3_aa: CASSEVLAGNEQFF; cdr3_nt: TGTGCCAGCAGTGAGGTACTAGCGGGGAATGAGCAGTTCTTC
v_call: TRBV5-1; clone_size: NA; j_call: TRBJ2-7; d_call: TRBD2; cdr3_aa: CASSLGASGDPSYEQYF; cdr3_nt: TGCGCCAGCAGCTTGGGGGCTAGCGGGGATCCTTCCTACGAGCAGTACTTC
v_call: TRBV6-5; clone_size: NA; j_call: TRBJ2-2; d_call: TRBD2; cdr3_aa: CASSYLAAANTGELFF; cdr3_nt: TGTGCCAGCAGTTACCTAGCGGCCGCGAACACCGGGGAGCTGTTTTTT
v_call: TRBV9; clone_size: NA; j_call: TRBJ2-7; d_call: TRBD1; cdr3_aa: CASSVADRGPTYEQYF; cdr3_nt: TGTGCCAGCAGCGTAGCAGACAGGGGGCCAACCTACGAGCAGTACTTC
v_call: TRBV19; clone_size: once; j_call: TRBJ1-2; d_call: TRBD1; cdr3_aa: CASTNRDRGSISYGYTF; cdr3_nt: TGTGCCAGTACCAACCGGGACAGGGGATCGATTAGCTATGGCTACACCTTC
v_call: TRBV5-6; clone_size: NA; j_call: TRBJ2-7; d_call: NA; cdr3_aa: CASSLQARGPEQYF; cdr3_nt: TGTGCCAGCAGCTTGCAAGCCAGGGGCCCCGAGCAGTACTTC
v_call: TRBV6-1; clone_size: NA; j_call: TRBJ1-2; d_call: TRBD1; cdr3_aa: CASSEPPGQGVPGYTF; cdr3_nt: TGTGCCAGCAGTGAACCCCCGGGACAGGGGGTACCTGGCTACACCTTC
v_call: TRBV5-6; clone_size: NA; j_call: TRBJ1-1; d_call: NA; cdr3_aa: CASSQGMNTEAFF; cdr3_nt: TGTGCCAGCAGCCAGGGGATGAACACTGAAGCTTTCTTT
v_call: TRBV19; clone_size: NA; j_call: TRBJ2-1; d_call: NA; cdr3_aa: CASSIGGGLSYNEQFF; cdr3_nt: TGTGCCAGTAGTATCGGCGGGGGCCTCTCCTACAATGAGCAGTTCTTC
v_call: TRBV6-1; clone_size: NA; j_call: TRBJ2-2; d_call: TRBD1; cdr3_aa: CASSPTGEAGELFF; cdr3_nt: TGTGCCAGCAGCCCGACAGGGGAGGCCGGGGAGCTGTTTTTT
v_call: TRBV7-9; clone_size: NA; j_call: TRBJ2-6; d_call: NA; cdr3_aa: CASSLSGAGVFAGANVLTF; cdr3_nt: TGTGCCAGCAGCCTTAGTGGGGCAGGCGTATTCGCTGGGGCCAACGTCCTGACTTTC
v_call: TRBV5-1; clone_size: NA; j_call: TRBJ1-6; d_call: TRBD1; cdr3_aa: CASSLGGTASSYNSPLHF; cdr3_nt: TGCGCCAGCAGCTTGGGGGGGACAGCGAGCTCCTATAATTCACCCCTCCACTTT
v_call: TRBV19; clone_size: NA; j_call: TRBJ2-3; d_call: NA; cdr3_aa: CASNGGGTDTQYF; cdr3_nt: TGTGCCAGTAATGGCGGGGGCACAGATACGCAGTATTTT
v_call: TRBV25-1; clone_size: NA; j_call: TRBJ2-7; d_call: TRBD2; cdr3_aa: CASSPPRAGGYGEQYF; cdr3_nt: TGTGCCAGCAGTCCCCCGAGAGCGGGAGGTTACGGCGAGCAGTACTTC
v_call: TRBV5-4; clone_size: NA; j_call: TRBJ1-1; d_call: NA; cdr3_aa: CASSFGGDNTEAFF; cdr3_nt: TGTGCCAGCAGCTTTGGGGGCGACAACACTGAAGCTTTCTTT
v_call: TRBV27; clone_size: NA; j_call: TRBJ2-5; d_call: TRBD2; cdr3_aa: CASSRLAGDQETQYF; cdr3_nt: TGTGCCAGCAGTCGACTAGCGGGGGACCAAGAGACCCAGTACTTC
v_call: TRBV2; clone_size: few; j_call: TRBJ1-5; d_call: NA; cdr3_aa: CASSEVSRFQHF; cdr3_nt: TGTGCCAGCAGTGAAGTCTCGAGATTCCAGCATTTT